These T cell receptor beta chains were read from a single sample in a study of identifying expanded T cells in peripheral blood. Assay: immunoSEQ multiplex PCR; the TCRdb copy retains only in-frame clones and omits some. The sample consists of around 100,000 clones, 85% to 90% of them appearing once. Sequencing was performed on blood. Receptors were obtained from a person aged 18 to 75 in good health. CDR3s include the opening cysteine and the closing phenylalanine or tryptophan. The order of the fields is V gene, D gene, J gene, CDR3 DNA, CDR3 protein. The D gene is left open where the match is weak.

>TRBV7-2|-|TRBJ1-5
TGTGCCAGCAGCGCCGGGACCCGAGAGAATCAGCCCCAGCATTTT
CASSAGTRENQPQHF
>TRBV6-1|-|TRBJ2-2
TGTGCCAGCAGTGAAGCGCGGGGTATAGACACCGGGGAGCTGTTTTTT
CASSEARGIDTGELFF
>TRBV5-6|TRBD1|TRBJ1-5
TGTGCCAGCAGCTTGGGGACAGGTACCAATCAGCCCCAGCATTTT
CASSLGTGTNQPQHF
>TRBV13|-|TRBJ2-7
TGTGCCAGCAGCTTGCGTGGGACACCCTACGAGCAGTACTTC
CASSLRGTPYEQYF
>TRBV7-8|TRBD2|TRBJ2-7
TGTGCCAGCAGCTTAGACCGGATTAGCGGGGGGACACCTTACGAGCAGTACTTC
CASSLDRISGGTPYEQYF
>TRBV29-1|-|TRBJ2-4
TGCAGCGTTGAGGAACAGGGAATCCCCAAAAACATTCAGTACTTC
CSVEEQGIPKNIQYF
>TRBV2|TRBD2|TRBJ2-7
TGTGCCAGCTGGGGGGGTAGGGGCTACGAGCAGTACTTC
CASWGGRGYEQYF
>TRBV5-1|TRBD2|TRBJ2-1
TGCGCCAGCAGCTTGGCCAGTCCCGGGACTAGCAGCGTCTTC
CASSLASPGTSSVF
>TRBV11-2|TRBD1|TRBJ2-5
TGTGCCAGCAGCCCGGACAGGCTGAAGTCCCAGTACTTC
CASSPDRLKSQYF
>TRBV5-5|TRBD2|TRBJ2-5
TGTGCCAGCACCACTAGCGGGGGGGAGACCCAGTACTTC
CASTTSGGETQYF